This TCR beta chain was identified during a study of regulatory T cells in long-lasting Graves disease (dated by TCRdb to the early 2020s). Context from the whole study: Antithyroid drugs had been taken for less than 3 months by newly diagnosed Graves' disease patients. This study used TCR sequencing and RNA sequencing of peripheral blood to compare persistent Graves' disease patients against newly diagnosed Graves' disease patients. The study was conducted in China and was registered as a clinical trial. TCR sequencing covered around 13 persistent and around 20 newly diagnosed Graves' disease patients, some 33 samples in total.

The junction shows trimming of 2 bases on V and 7 bases on J, plus 15 bases between the germline ends. The germline V gene yields SGHAT for CDR1 and FQNNGV for CDR2. Its CDR3 holds 15 amino acids, cysteine through phenylalanine. Kept here is only the CDR3 DNA, which spans 45 bases and is read in frame from base 1. Library creation used multiplex PCR. TCRdb shows the sequencer as Illumina HiSeq 4000. To build TCR beta libraries, CDR3 regions were amplified by Arm-PCR using iRepertoire HTBI primers. PCR products were gel purified before sequencing. From the authors' description of their analysis: Gene usage analysis of CDR3 amino acid clonotypes used the 60 to 75 TRBV and about 15 TRBJ segments found across samples. COPE and FqMerger were used to merge the filtered high-quality paired reads into contigs. BLAST was used to align contigs to IMGT TRBV, TRBD and TRBJ reference genes, with CDR3 defined following IMGT. Clonotypes above 0.1% frequency were classified as highly expanded clones. Repertoire diversity was measured by Shannon entropy, and V-J evenness by the Gini coefficient. A clonotype was considered public if more than one individual shared it. TCRdb handled the public reads itself, with Q25 trimming in fastp and clone calling in MiXCR, and kept productive beta chains. For every CDR3 protein sequence, its rows merge into one entry that carries the most common genes and DNA. TCRdb's processing, not the authors' own work, is the source of the V and J calls. This sample lists about 450,000 distinct CDR3 sequences; 14% were detected once. The ten top clones hold over 15% of the sample.

General conclusions and limits of the study: Lower TCR Shannon entropy and fewer highly expanded clones were observed in persistent Graves' disease patients than in newly diagnosed patients, which suggested clonal expansion. The authors acknowledged the small sample size as a limitation that may reduce accuracy. Peripheral blood alone was examined, since thyroid tissue, which constituted the primary lesion, could not be accessed. Persistent disease showed preferential use of TRBV28, TRBJ1-2 and TRBJ2-5, whereas newly diagnosed disease favored TRBV20-1 and TRBJ2-1. Sequencing and analysis were limited to the TCR beta chain. A larger number of public clonotypes was shared among persistent patients (over 2,500) than among newly diagnosed patients (roughly 930).

The time point label on this specimen signifies: newly diagnosed GD, antithyroid drugs for less than 3 months. For both TCR sequencing and RNA sequencing, RNA was extracted from PBMCs using TRIzol. The diagnosis of Graves' disease followed American Thyroid Association guidelines. Patients were recruited from an endocrinology department in Xi'an, China. Each patient gave roughly 10 milliliters of peripheral blood, collected in an EDTA anticoagulant tube. PBMCs were isolated by Ficoll Paque Plus density gradient separation without further T cell sorting. An Agilent 2100 Bioanalyzer and agarose gel were used to assess RNA quality, and a NanoDrop 2000 was used to measure RNA concentration. The sample holds many counts of this clonotype. There is no known antigen for this receptor. No base quality information exists; no much larger clone differs at one position. These records were also assigned to another study, of T cells in Graves' hyperthyroidism and ophthalmopathy. From that second study: Graves' hyperthyroidism was defined as stable when no progression to ophthalmopathy occurred over 18 months of follow-up. Hyperthyroidism patients were newly diagnosed, had a disease duration of under 2 months, and were aged 18 to 65 years. The study excluded patients with uncontrolled infections, other autoimmune diseases, pregnancy or lactation. Diagnoses were established on the basis of clinical symptoms, serum thyroxine and TRAb, thyroid ultrasound, and orbital computed tomography. The TCR CDR3 was subjected to a first round of RT-PCR using the HTBI primer set and the Qiagen OneStep RT-PCR kit. Blood samples also contained most of the expanded thyroid clonotypes (frequency above 0.001), which suggests that blood repertoires may reflect thyroid immune responses. A model built on a 13 V-J signature distinguished ophthalmopathy from stable hyperthyroidism, reaching 85% to 90% sensitivity and approximately 83% specificity in cross-validation and 80%/75% in testing. In validation, the model predicted progression to ophthalmopathy a median of roughly 6.5 months before onset, with approximately 68% sensitivity and almost 75% specificity. To identify TCR V-J signatures that set the groups apart, the researchers used a discovery cohort of 100 patients, made up of some 41 with Graves' ophthalmopathy and 55 to 65 with stable Graves' hyperthyroidism. An independent validation cohort of under 20 hyperthyroidism patients and roughly 16 patients who later progressed to ophthalmopathy tested prospective prediction of ophthalmopathy. The 75 to 100 discovery patients were randomly split 7:3 into training and test sets. In several Graves' hyperthyroidism patients, the study also compared T-cell repertoires from thyroid tissue with T-cell repertoires from blood. After blood sampling, hyperthyroidism patients were treated with methimazole at a starting dose of 30 mg daily, and ophthalmopathy patients were treated with high-dose intravenous methylprednisolone. A second multiplex PCR round built the libraries, followed by size selection and purification. Paired-end sequencing of the libraries was performed with 100 bp reads on an Illumina HiSeq2000. SOAPnuke was used to process the raw data, throwing out any read that contained adapters or uncalled bases, had a mean Phred below 15, or lacked an exact constant-primer or identifier match. COPE v1.2.5 was used to merge the high-quality paired reads, and each unique nucleotide sequence was defined as a clonotype. MiTCR v1.1 was used to align the clonotypes against IMGT TRBV, TRBD and TRBJ reference segments. Analysis was restricted to V-J combinations with a frequency above 0.0001, which covered 99.2% of repertoires. The TCS score was defined as F50 (clonal expansion) divided by E x V (chaos), with BLOSUM62-based TCRdist calculated between CDR3 peptides within each V-J. Welch's t-statistics and random forest reduced around 520 V-J features to 10 to 15, which were used in a naive Bayes classifier (R e1071). No statistical method was used to fix the sample size in advance, and group allocation was not hidden from the investigators. The paper reports TCR Vbeta CDR3 sequencing of fewer than 150 peripheral blood samples: fewer than 50 ophthalmopathy, fewer than 80 hyperthyroidism and 17 progressor patients.

The chain employs TRBV11-2 and TRBJ2-1; confidence is insufficient to name the D gene. The sequencing used peripheral blood mononuclear cells (PBMCs), collected at new diagnosis, from a patient treated with antithyroid drugs. The sequence was collected from a woman aged 45-59 years with Graves disease. Donor details come from another sample of the same person, matched by shared clones. CDR3 reads: CASSLLPGARNEQFF. In nucleotide form, the sequence is TGTGCCAGCAGCTTACTCCCCGGAGCCCGGAATGAGCAGTTCTTC. When the CDR3 is completed using the reference TRBV11-2 and TRBJ2-1 genes on either side, the full variable domain is EAGVAQSPRYKIIEKRQSVAFWCNPISGHATLYWYQQILGQGPKLLIQFQNNGVVDDSQLPKDRFSAERLKGVDSTLKIQPAKLEDSAVYLCASSLLPGARNEQFFGPGTRLTVL.